These T cell receptor beta chains were read from a single sample in a study of control samples from healthy donors and cancer patients. Some clones are missing from TCRdb's copy, which holds only in-frame ones; the method was immunoSEQ multiplex PCR. Here the sample spans more than 90,000 clones, around 89% being singletons. The sample taken for sequencing was blood. Every receptor here comes from a man between 25 and 39 years old in good health. The CDR3 runs from the conserved cysteine through the conserved F or W. A D gene is named only where the DNA matches it firmly. Rows may omit the clone size; those that give it use once, few, many or a size class.

TRBD2,TRBJ2-3,.,TRBV5-1,TGCGCCAGCAGCCTGGGACTAGCGGGAGGAGATACGCAGTATTTT,CASSLGLAGGDTQYF
TRBD1,TRBJ1-1,.,TRBV6-4,TGTGCCAGCAGTGAACAGGGGCTTGGGAACACTGAAGCTTTCTTT,CASSEQGLGNTEAFF
.,TRBJ1-1,.,TRBV19,TGTGCCAGTAGTATAACTAGGCAGGGTGCCCTGAGGACTGAAGCTTTCTTT,CASSITRQGALRTEAFF
.,TRBJ1-2,.,TRBV29-1,TGCAGCGTTGGAGGGGCACAAAACTATGGCTACACCTTC,CSVGGAQNYGYTF
TRBD1,TRBJ1-5,.,TRBV7-8,TGTGCCAGCAGCACCGGGACAGGGGGTCTTCAGCCCCAGCATTTT,CASSTGTGGLQPQHF
.,TRBJ2-3,.,TRBV5-6,TGTGCCAGCAGCTTGGGAGAGGGTTCGGGAGATACGCAGTATTTT,CASSLGEGSGDTQYF
.,TRBJ1-5,few,TRBV7-8,TGTGCCAGCAGCCGTTCCGGGGCAGCAAGCAATCAGCCCCAGCATTTT,CASSRSGAASNQPQHF
.,TRBJ1-5,.,TRBV19,TGTGCCAGTAGCCCTCGGGGGAGTCGAAGCAATCAGCCCCAGCATTTT,CASSPRGSRSNQPQHF
TRBD2,TRBJ2-1,.,TRBV6-5,TGTGCCAGCATCCTACCAGCGGGGGGGCCCGGTGAGCAGTTCTTC,CASILPAGGPGEQFF
.,TRBJ2-3,.,TRBV24-1,TGTGCCACCGCGGATTGGGGGACAGATACGCAGTATTTT,CATADWGTDTQYF
.,TRBJ2-3,few,TRBV7-3,TGTGCCAGCAGCCGTCTGGGTGGGGTAGGCACAGATACGCAGTATTTT,CASSRLGGVGTDTQYF
.,TRBJ1-5,.,TRBV7-2,TGTGCCAGCACTATCAATCGGGGGGGTCACAATCAGCCCCAGCATTTT,CASTINRGGHNQPQHF
.,TRBJ2-7,.,TRBV7-2,TGTGCCAGCAGCCCTTGGGGGGCGAGAGAGCAGTACTTC,CASSPWGAREQYF
TRBD1,TRBJ1-1,.,TRBV7-2,TGTGCCCTCAGGACAGGGGGCGGGAACACTGAAGCTTTCTTT,CALRTGGGNTEAFF
.,TRBJ1-5,.,TRBV12-5,TGTGCTAGTGGTCCTGACGGGGGCCTCAATCAGCCCCAGCATTTT,CASGPDGGLNQPQHF
TRBD1,TRBJ2-7,once,TRBV28,TGTGCCAGCCTCCTGAGGACAGGAACCTACGAGCAGTACTTC,CASLLRTGTYEQYF
TRBD1,TRBJ1-1,.,TRBV18,TGTGCCAGCTCGCCACAGGGGATGAACACTGAAGCTTTCTTT,CASSPQGMNTEAFF
.,TRBJ1-2,.,TRBV5-1,TGCGCCAGCAGCTTGGGAGGCGATACTAATGGCTACACCTTC,CASSLGGDTNGYTF
.,TRBJ2-7,.,TRBV28,TGTGCCAGCAGTCCCGATATCTACGAGCAGTACTTC,CASSPDIYEQYF
.,TRBJ2-1,few,TRBV2,TGTGCCAGCAAAGAGACTACCCAACATGAGCAGTTCTTC,CASKETTQHEQFF
.,TRBJ1-1,.,TRBV7-8,TGTGCCAGCAGCCCAAGGGTGTTGAACACTGAAGCTTTCTTT,CASSPRVLNTEAFF
.,TRBJ1-4,few,TRBV2,TGTGCCAGCAGTGGGACGTCTAATGAAAAACTGTTTTTT,CASSGTSNEKLFF
TRBD2,TRBJ2-1,.,TRBV4-1,TGCGCCAGCAGCCAAGTAGCTAGCGGGAAATACAATGAGCAGTTCTTC,CASSQVASGKYNEQFF
.,TRBJ2-2,.,TRBV2,TGTGCCAGCAGTGAAGCCGTGAACACCGGGGAGCTGTTTTTT,CASSEAVNTGELFF
.,TRBJ1-2,.,TRBV30,TGTGCCTGGAGTGCCTTATCGGGACCGCCCCTAGATGGCTACACCTTC,CAWSALSGPPLDGYTF
.,TRBJ1-1,.,TRBV6-5,TGTGCCAGCCCCGCGGAGGGTCGGCCTGAAGCTTTCTTT,CASPAEGRPEAFF
TRBD2,TRBJ2-5,.,TRBV28,TGTGCCAGCCTTCGTGGACTAGCGGGAAGTGGTGAGACCCAGTACTTC,CASLRGLAGSGETQYF
.,TRBJ1-2,.,TRBV13,TGTGCCAGCAGCTTGGGGGCCCTCTATGGCTACACCTTC,CASSLGALYGYTF
.,TRBJ1-2,.,TRBV12-3/TRBV12-4,TGTGCCAGCAGTGCGTGGGGGCCCTATGGCTACACCTTC,CASSAWGPYGYTF
.,TRBJ1-5,.,TRBV29-1,TGCAGCGTTGCAGGTGGCTATGGAAGCAATCAGCCCCAGCATTTT,CSVAGGYGSNQPQHF
TRBD2,TRBJ2-5,.,TRBV12-5,TGTGCTAGTGGTTTGGTCCTTAGCGGGAGCGGGGAGACCCAGTACTTC,CASGLVLSGSGETQYF
.,TRBJ2-1,.,TRBV19,TGTGCCAGTAGCAACCCGGGATCGATCCCCCGCAATGAGCAGTTCTTC,CASSNPGSIPRNEQFF
.,TRBJ2-4,once,TRBV4-1,TGCGCCAGCAGCCAAGACGTTCCCAAAAACATTCAGTACTTC,CASSQDVPKNIQYF
TRBD1,TRBJ1-1,.,TRBV5-1,TGCGCCAGCAGCCCACGGACAGGGTGGAGGAACACTGAAGCTTTCTTT,CASSPRTGWRNTEAFF
TRBD2,TRBJ2-7,.,TRBV6-5,TGTGCCAGCAGTTACGGCAGCGGGACGAACTACGAGCAGTACTTC,CASSYGSGTNYEQYF
.,TRBJ1-5,.,TRBV6-1,TGTGCCAGCAGTGAAGAGGCAGGGAAGCCCCAGCATTTT,CASSEEAGKPQHF
TRBD1,TRBJ1-5,once,TRBV7-2,TGTGCCAGCAGCGGATCCGGGACAGGGATACATTTT,CASSGSGTGIHF
.,TRBJ2-1,.,TRBV6-5,TGTGCCAGCAGTTACGTTCAGGGCAATGAGCAGTTCTTC,CASSYVQGNEQFF
TRBD2,TRBJ2-2,.,TRBV10-2,TGCGCCAGCAGTGAGGGGAGCGGGGGGGCCTCGTATTACGGGGAGCTGTTTTTT,CASSEGSGGASYYGELFF
.,TRBJ1-5,few,TRBV4-3,TGCGCCAGCAGCCAAGATCCCAGGGCTAATCAGCCCCAGCATTTT,CASSQDPRANQPQHF
.,TRBJ2-1,once,TRBV18,TGTGCCAGCTCTTCCGGGACTTTTAATGAGCAGTTCTTC,CASSSGTFNEQFF
.,TRBJ2-3,once,TRBV27,TGTGCCAGCAGTTTATCGGGCCACACAGATACGCAGTATTTT,CASSLSGHTDTQYF
TRBD1,TRBJ1-1,.,TRBV28,TGTGCCAGCAGTCAAGACAGGGCGGACACTGAAGCTTTCTTT,CASSQDRADTEAFF
.,TRBJ2-5,.,TRBV4-1,TGCGCCAGCAGCCAGGGCGGGAAAGAGACCCAGTACTTC,CASSQGGKETQYF
.,TRBJ1-1,.,TRBV2,TGTGCCAGCAGTGAACAGTTGTGGACTGAAGCTTTCTTT,CASSEQLWTEAFF
TRBD1,TRBJ1-4,.,TRBV14,TGTGCCAGCAGCCCCAGGGGGGCGGCTAATGAAAAACTGTTTTTT,CASSPRGAANEKLFF
TRBD1,TRBJ1-1,.,TRBV25-1,TGTGCCAGTGTTGGACAGGGTTATCGTGTCACTGAAGCTTTCTTT,CASVGQGYRVTEAFF
.,TRBJ1-4,.,TRBV11-1,TGTGCCAGCAGCGCCCGGACGGCTCGCGGAAAACTGTTTTTT,CASSARTARGKLFF
.,TRBJ1-1,.,TRBV12-3/TRBV12-4,TGTGCCAGCAGTTTATGGGGGAAAGCGTCCGCTTTCTTT,CASSLWGKASAFF
.,TRBJ2-5,.,TRBV30,TGTGCCTGGAGTGTACGAGAGACCCAGTACTTC,CAWSVRETQYF